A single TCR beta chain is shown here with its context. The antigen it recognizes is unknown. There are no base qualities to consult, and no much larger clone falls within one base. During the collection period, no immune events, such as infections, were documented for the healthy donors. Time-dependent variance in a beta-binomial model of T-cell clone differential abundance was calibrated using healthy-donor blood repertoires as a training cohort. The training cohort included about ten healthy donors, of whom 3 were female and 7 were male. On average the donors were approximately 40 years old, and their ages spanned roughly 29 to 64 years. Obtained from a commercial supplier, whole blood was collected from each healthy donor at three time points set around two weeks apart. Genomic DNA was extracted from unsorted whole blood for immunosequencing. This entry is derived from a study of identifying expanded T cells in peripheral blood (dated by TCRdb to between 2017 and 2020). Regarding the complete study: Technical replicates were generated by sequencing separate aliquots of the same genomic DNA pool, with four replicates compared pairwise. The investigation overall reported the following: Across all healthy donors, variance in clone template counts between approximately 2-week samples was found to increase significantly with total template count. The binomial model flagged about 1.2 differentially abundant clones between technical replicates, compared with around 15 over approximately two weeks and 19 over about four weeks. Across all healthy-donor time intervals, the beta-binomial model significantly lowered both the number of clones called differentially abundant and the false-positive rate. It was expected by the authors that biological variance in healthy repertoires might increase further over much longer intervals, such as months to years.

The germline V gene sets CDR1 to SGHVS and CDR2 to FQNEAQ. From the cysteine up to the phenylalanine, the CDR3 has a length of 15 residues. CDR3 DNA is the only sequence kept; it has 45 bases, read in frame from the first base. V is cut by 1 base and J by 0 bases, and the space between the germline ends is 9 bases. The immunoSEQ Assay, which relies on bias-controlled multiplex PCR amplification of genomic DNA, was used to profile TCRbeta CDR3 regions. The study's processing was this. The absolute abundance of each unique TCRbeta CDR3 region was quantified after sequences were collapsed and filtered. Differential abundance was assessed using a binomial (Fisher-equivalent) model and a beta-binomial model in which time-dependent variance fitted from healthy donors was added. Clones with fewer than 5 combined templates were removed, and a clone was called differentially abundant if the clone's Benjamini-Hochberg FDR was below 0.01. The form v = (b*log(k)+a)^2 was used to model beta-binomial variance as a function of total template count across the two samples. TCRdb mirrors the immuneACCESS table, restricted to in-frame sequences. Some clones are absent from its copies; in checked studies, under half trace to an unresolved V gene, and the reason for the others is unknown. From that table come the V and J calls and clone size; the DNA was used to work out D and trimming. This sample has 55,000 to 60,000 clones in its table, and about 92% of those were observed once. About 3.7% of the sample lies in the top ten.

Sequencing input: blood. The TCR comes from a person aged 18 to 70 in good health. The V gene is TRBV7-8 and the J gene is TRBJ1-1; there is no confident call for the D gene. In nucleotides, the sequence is TGTGCCAGCAGCTTAGGGGCATACATGAACACTGAAGCTTTCTTT. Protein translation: CASSLGAYMNTEAFF.